The source of this T cell receptor (beta chain) is a study of early T cells in non-severe SARS-CoV-2 infection (dated by TCRdb to about 2021). About the full investigation: Bulk RNA from unsorted whole blood was used for TCR sequencing, so alpha and beta chains could not be paired. Broad study findings and their caveats: VDJdb matching was skewed toward anti-spike CD8 responses and likely underestimated virus-specific expansions by missing private and CD4 specificities.

The protocol used for the library was 5' RACE. Sequencing was carried out with a NextSeq 500. To correct for sequencing error and PCR bias, the TCR library protocol tagged individual cDNA molecules with unique molecular identifiers. Sequencing covered both TCR alpha and beta chains, and within each sample the abundances of alpha and beta sequences were tightly co-correlated. Processing in the source paper ran as follows. V gene, J gene and CDR3 annotation of TCR sequences was performed with Decombinator V4. Expanded TCRs were defined as changing significantly between any two time points under a Poisson model with p below 0.0001. Abundances of TCRs were expressed as counts per million after normalisation to the total number of TCRs sequenced in each sample. TRAV1-2 paired with TRAJ12, TRAJ20 or TRAJ33 defined MAIT TCRs, while TRAV10 paired with TRAJ18 defined iNKT TCRs. A search of VDJdb, accessed on 1 November 2021, was run for TCRs annotated to CMV, EBV and SARS-CoV-2, with TCRs annotated for multiple antigens excluded. TCRdb cleaned the public reads at Q25 with fastp, built clones with MiXCR and kept in-frame beta chains. Each record represents a unique CDR3 protein, reported with the most common genes and DNA among its rows. The authors' filters were not applied to this entry. This sample lists 120,000 or so distinct CDR3 sequences; roughly 12% were detected once. The ten top clones hold around 4% of the sample.

Notes on this clonotype: Its antigen target is currently unknown. The input lacks base qualities; no much larger clone sits a single base away.

This was a case-control study nested in a cohort of healthcare workers in London, UK, who had nasopharyngeal swab PCR tests and blood samples taken every week. Between 23 and 31 March 2020, the week of the UK lockdown, healthcare workers were enrolled and then followed up weekly for as long as 16 weeks. The CDR3 has 13 amino acids, counting the end cysteine and phenylalanine. The CDR3 DNA has 39 bases and is translated from base 1. The germline V gene provides CDR1 SQVTM and CDR2 ANQGSEA. V and J are truncated by 7 bases and 2 bases respectively, leaving an intervening sequence of 14 bases. The sequence derives from an adult who was a healthcare worker with PCR-confirmed SARS-CoV-2 infection or an uninfected control (not recorded which). The receptor chain draws on TRBV29-1 and TRBJ2-5; TRBD2 is possibly the D segment (6 matching bases). The sample in question was whole blood, obtained at baseline. The CDR3 is CSAAGQGQETQYF. Read as DNA, the sequence is TGCAGCGCTGCGGGGCAGGGTCAAGAGACCCAGTACTTC. The CDR3, completed at both ends by the reference TRBV29-1 and TRBJ2-5 genes, gives the full variable domain SAVISQKPSRDICQRGTSLTIQCQVDSQVTMMFWYRQQPGQSLTLIATANQGSEATYESGFVIDKFPISRPNLTFSTLTVSNMSPEDSSIYLCSAAGQGQETQYFGPGTRLLVL.